These 30 T cell receptor beta chains share one sample of origin, sequenced in a study of beta chain features in type 1 diabetes. Isolated RNA was reverse transcribed in full, so expressed TCRB transcripts were sequenced. Profiled with immunoSEQ multiplex PCR; TCRdb holds only in-frame clones, not every one. The sample holds about 140,000 clones, roughly 10% seen once. Sequenced material: central memory CD4+ T cells from blood. These TCRs come from a woman in her thirties or forties in good health.

The sample holds a few counts of this clone. The chain couples TRBV6-5 to TRBJ2-3, with TRBD2 matching 11 bases. V shed 6 bases and J 0 bases; nucleotides not matched to a gene: 2. The CDR3 totals 15 residues. The germline CDR1 and CDR2 sequences are MNHEY and SVGAGI. The CDR3 region has the DNA TGTGCCAGCAGACTAGCGGGGGAGAGCACAGATACGCAGTATTTT. This gives the protein CASRLAGESTDTQYF.

About this clone: A junction boundary mismatches the germline segment, possibly from a read error. V and J are TRBV6-1 and TRBJ2-7; TRBD2 matches 16 bases. The germline gives CDR1 MNHNS, CDR2 SASEGT. This CDR3 has 16 amino acids. The CDR3 is CASSEEGLAGGDEQYF. Written as DNA, the CDR3 is TGTGCCAGCAGCGAAGAGGGACTAGCGGGGGGGGACGAGCAGTACTTC.

The table lists this clone with a few counts. The chain joins TRBV6-5 to TRBJ1-2, with TRBD1 matching 7 bases. CDR1 and CDR2 from the germline V gene are MNHEY and SVGAGI. This CDR3 region has 13 residues. Trimming cost V 5 bases and J 6 bases; bases outside gene matches: 6. The CDR3 DNA sequence: TGTGCCAGCAGTCACACGACAGGGAATGGCTACACCTTC. It translates to CASSHTTGNGYTF.

This chain links TRBV21-1 with TRBJ1-4; the table's D call of TRBD1 was not tested on the DNA. TRBV21-1 is recorded as a pseudogene. The CDR3 has 15 amino acids. The CDR3 sequence: CASLPVRDSKEKLFF. The CDR3 bases are TGTGCCAGCCTTCCGGTCCGGGACAGTAAAGAAAAACTGTTTTTT.

This chain uses TRBV6-6 with TRBJ2-7; TRBD2 matches 9 bases. The CDR3 sequence is 14 residues long. Trimming cost V 7 bases and J 2 bases; bases outside gene matches: 6. Per the germline V gene, CDR1 is MNHNY and CDR2 is SVGAGI (reference sequence). This CDR3 reads CASTKTSGTYEQYF. The CDR3 nucleotides read TGTGCCAGCACCAAGACTAGCGGAACCTACGAGCAGTACTTC.

The V call is TRBV25-1, the J call TRBJ1-2, with 8 nucleotides matching TRBD1. The germline V gene has CDR1 MGHDK and CDR2 SYGVNS. This CDR3 spans 14 amino acids. Trimming cost V 7 bases and J 2 bases; bases outside gene matches: 6. The CDR3 is CASTRAGGNYGYTF. The CDR3 bases are TGTGCCAGCACTAGGGCAGGGGGCAACTATGGCTACACCTTC.

This clone was observed a handful of times. The chain joins TRBV7-9 to TRBJ1-2, with 9 bases lining up with TRBD1. This CDR3 has 15 amino acids. Germline loops: CDR1 SEHNR, CDR2 FQNEAQ (reference sequence). V gave up 1 base and J gave up 7 bases; unmatched junction bases: 7. This CDR3 is CASSLGGTGSFGYTF. The CDR3 coding sequence is TGTGCCAGCAGCTTAGGAGGGACAGGGTCGTTTGGCTACACCTTC.

The chain employs TRBV19 and TRBJ1-1; D is possibly TRBD1 (6 bases). Germline-derived CDR1 and CDR2 are LNHDA and SQIVND (reference sequence). V lost 2 bases, J lost 3 bases, and 19 bases lay in between. The CDR3 consists of 17 residues. This CDR3 reads CASSILAGADLDTEAFF. The CDR3 nucleotides read TGTGCCAGTAGTATATTGGCAGGGGCCGACTTGGACACTGAAGCTTTCTTT. Based on the CDR3 plus reference TRBV19 and TRBJ1-1, the full variable domain is DGGITQSPKYLFRKEGQNVTLSCEQNLNHDAMYWYRQDPGQGLRLIYYSQIVNDFQKGDIAEGYSVSREKKESFPLTVTSAQKNPTAFYLCASSILAGADLDTEAFFGQGTRLTVV.

This clone appeared a few times. The rearrangement uses TRBV7-7 and TRBJ2-3; 8 bases map to TRBD1. Looked up from germline, CDR1 is SSHAT and CDR2 is FNYEAQ (reference sequence). The CDR3 totals 16 residues. V shed 5 bases, J shed 1 base, and the junction held 8 bases outside the gene matches. This CDR3 reads CASSLKPGQGTDTQYF. In DNA form, the CDR3 reads TGTGCCAGCAGCCTAAAACCGGGACAGGGCACAGATACGCAGTATTTT.

The V and J genes are TRBV2 and TRBJ2-5; D remains unclear. Trimming took off 6 bases at V and 2 bases at J, with 4 bases between the two ends. Per germline, CDR1 SNHLY and CDR2 FYNNEI. This CDR3 comprises 11 residues. Written as DNA, the CDR3 is TGTGCCAGCAGCAGACAAGAGACCCAGTACTTC. This translates into CASSRQETQYF.

The rearrangement links TRBV19 to TRBJ2-1; 9 positions agree with TRBD2. V dropped 5 bases and J dropped 7; count of bases not matched to a gene: 9. The CDR3 loop spans 15 amino acids. Per germline, CDR1 LNHDA and CDR2 SQIVND (reference sequence). DNA for the CDR3: TGTGCCAGTAGTCGGCGGGGGGGCGAAGGGAATGAGCAGTTCTTC. The encoded protein is CASSRRGGEGNEQFF.

This clone showed up just a few times. The genes are TRBV7-9 and TRBJ1-1, with D possibly being TRBD1 (5 bases). The ends were cut back, 5 bases at V and 5 bases at J, with 15 bases in the middle. The CDR3 has 14 residues. Germline CDR1 and CDR2: SEHNR and FQNEAQ (reference sequence). CDR3: CASSPPGGWTEAFF. For the CDR3, the DNA is TGTGCCAGCAGCCCCCCCGGGGGATGGACTGAAGCTTTCTTT.

The table lists this clone with a few counts. The chain carries TRBV5-1 and TRBJ2-5, with D maybe TRBD2 (5 bases). Germline CDR1 SGHRS, CDR2 YFSETQ. This CDR3 spans 14 amino acids. V dropped 5 bases and J dropped 0 bases, with 11 bases sitting between them. DNA for the CDR3: TGCGCCAGCAGGGCGGACGGGAACCAAGAGACCCAGTACTTC. Translation: CASRADGNQETQYF.

This clone was detected a few times. The V gene is TRBV18, the J gene TRBJ1-5; the D is unclear. V lost 5 bases and J lost 3, with 14 bases in between. The CDR3 has 15 residues. Germline assignment: CDR1 KGHSH and CDR2 LQKENI. CDR3 DNA: TGTGCCAGCTCAGCCCTCTTCGAGGTCAATCAGCCCCAGCATTTT. It translates to CASSALFEVNQPQHF.

The chain recombines TRBV27 with TRBJ1-2, with 9 bases identical to TRBD1. This CDR3 has 15 residues. Unmatched junction bases numbered 8, after V lost 5 bases and J lost 4 bases. Germline values: CDR1 MNHEY, CDR2 SMNVEV (reference sequence). The CDR3 sequence is CASSPGTGLFYGYTF. The CDR3 DNA follows: TGTGCCAGCAGTCCCGGGACAGGGCTTTTCTATGGCTACACCTTC.

This clone was recorded a few times. V usage is TRBV29-1 and J usage is TRBJ2-2, with D maybe TRBD1 (6 bases). The CDR3 is made up of 12 amino acids. Trimming removed 7 bases at V and 1 base at J, with 7 bases between. Per the germline V gene, CDR1 is SQVTM and CDR2 is ANQGSEA. The CDR3 sequence is CSGGQNTGELFF. Here the CDR3 DNA reads TGCAGCGGGGGACAGAACACCGGGGAGCTGTTTTTT.

The chain employs TRBV7-9 and TRBJ1-3; no firm D call. CDR1 is SEHNR, CDR2 FQNEAQ, per germline (reference sequence). The length of the CDR3 is 15 residues. Trimming pared 4 bases from V and 0 bases from J, leaving 10 bases between. The CDR3 reads CASSSSGISGNTIYF. The CDR3 DNA follows: TGTGCCAGCAGCTCTTCAGGCATCTCTGGAAACACCATATATTTT.

The chain employs TRBV2 and TRBJ1-6, with TRBD1 identical over 10 bases. Germline-derived CDR1 and CDR2 are SNHLY and FYNNEI. The CDR3 has 13 amino acids. V lost 9 bases, J lost 9 bases, and 5 bases stayed unmatched. The CDR3 DNA sequence: TGTGCCAGGAACCGGGACAGGGGTTCACCCCTCCACTTT. Amino acids: CARNRDRGSPLHF.

The chain recombines TRBV4-3 with TRBJ1-2; perhaps TRBD1 as D (5 bases). With 3 bases removed from V and 4 bases from J, the gap between germline ends came to 24 bases. The CDR3 consists of 18 residues. Germline CDR1 is LGHNA and CDR2 is YSLEER. The DNA for the CDR3 is TGCGCCAGCAGCCAGGACTGGGGGACTGCGTCGGGGGGCTATGGCTACACCTTC. It yields the protein CASSQDWGTASGGYGYTF.

To note about this clone: Distinct nucleotide sequences in the sample also encode this CDR3. The rearrangement links TRBV9 to TRBJ1-1; the D is unclear. CDR3 length: 13 residues. The ends were cut back, 0 bases at V and 0 bases at J, with 3 bases in the middle. Germline loops: CDR1 SGDLS, CDR2 YYNGEE. The CDR3 nucleotides are TGTGCCAGCAGCGTAGCTGTGAACACTGAAGCTTTCTTT. Protein product: CASSVAVNTEAFF. Looking up the rest from reference TRBV9 and TRBJ1-1 gives the full variable domain: DSGVTQTPKHLITATGQRVTLRCSPRSGDLSVYWYQQSLDQGLQFLIQYYNGEERAKGNILERFSAQQFPDLHSELNLSSLELGDSALYFCASSVAVNTEAFFGQGTRLTVV.

This clone was seen many times. The chain links TRBV6-4 to TRBJ2-1; maybe TRBD1 (5 bases). The CDR3 has 12 amino acids. Trimming removed 2 bases at V and 9 bases at J, with 8 bases between. The germline V gene has CDR1 MRHNA and CDR2 SNTAGT. The chain's CDR3 is CASSDLRGEQFF. The DNA of the CDR3 is TGTGCCAGCAGTGACCTAAGGGGTGAGCAGTTCTTC.

This chain links TRBV15 with TRBJ1-1; D might be TRBD1 (6 bases). CDR3 length: 13 amino acids. V dropped 4 bases and J dropped 1 base, with 7 bases sitting between them. The germline V gene encodes CDR1 LNHNV and CDR2 YYDKDF (reference sequence). CDR3: CATSNRENTEAFF. The CDR3 DNA reads TGTGCCACCAGCAACAGGGAGAACACTGAAGCTTTCTTT.

This clone was counted only a few times. The J gene is TRBJ1-5, the V gene TRBV2; D is unclear. Germline CDR1 SNHLY, CDR2 FYNNEI. CDR3 length: 14 amino acids. V lost 8 bases and J 2 bases, leaving 13 bases between the germline ends. The CDR3 coding sequence is TGTGCCAGCGCCGGGAGAGGTGGCAATCAGCCCCAGCATTTT. As protein: CASAGRGGNQPQHF.

V gene TRBV18 combines with J gene TRBJ1-2, with 12 bases matching TRBD1. The CDR3 is 14 amino acids. After removal of 3 bases from V and 13 bases from J, the junction contained 9 bases not matched to a gene. Germline V CDR1 and CDR2: KGHSH, LQKENI. The CDR3 loop is CASSPGTGGSRGTF. The CDR3 DNA reads TGTGCCAGCTCACCCGGGACAGGGGGCTCGAGGGGCACCTTC.

This chain uses TRBV6-5 with TRBJ1-2; TRBD1 is a possible D gene (6 bases). The V end was cut by 0 bases, the J end by 7 bases, with 15 bases between. CDR3 size: 15 residues. Germline lookup yields CDR1 MNHEY and CDR2 SVGAGI. The CDR3: CASSYSSGVQGGYTF. Here the CDR3 DNA reads TGTGCCAGCAGTTACTCATCAGGGGTTCAGGGTGGCTACACCTTC.

This clone was counted between two and nine times. The CDR3 DNA reads as TGTGCCAGCAACAGCTTAGGGACAGACCTTCGGGGCGAGCAGTACTTC. Translation gives CASNSLGTDLRGEQYF. The V gene is TRBV5-5, the J gene TRBJ2-7; 7 nucleotides line up with TRBD1. In germline, CDR1 is SGHKS, CDR2 YYEKEE (reference sequence). This CDR3 is 16 amino acids long. Trimming took 6 bases from V and 6 from J; bases not matched to a gene: 18.

This clone was observed once. This chain connects TRBV2 to TRBJ1-2; 7 bases fit TRBD1. Germline assignment: CDR1 SNHLY and CDR2 FYNNEI. CDR3 length: 14 residues. With V trimmed by 4 bases and J by 4 bases, 6 bases remained unmatched. The CDR3 is CASSGTGAGYGYTF. CDR3 nucleotide sequence: TGTGCCAGCAGTGGCACAGGGGCTGGCTATGGCTACACCTTC.

This sequence joins TRBV12-5 and TRBJ2-7; 9 bases line up with TRBD1. The CDR3 has 16 amino acids. After removal of 0 bases from V and 4 bases from J, the junction contained 7 bases not matched to a gene. Germline assignment: CDR1 LGHNT and CDR2 FRNRAP. The CDR3: CASGLVSGTGRYEQYF. The DNA of the CDR3 is TGTGCTAGTGGTTTGGTTTCCGGGACAGGGAGGTACGAGCAGTACTTC.

This clone came up a few times. The chain is built from TRBV9 and TRBJ2-5; 7 positions agree with TRBD1. CDR3 length equals 15 residues. Per the germline V gene, CDR1 is SGDLS and CDR2 is YYNGEE. The J segment lost 5 bases and the V segment lost 1 base, leaving 8 bases of the junction unmatched. The CDR3 region is CASSVTGDSSETQYF. The DNA for the CDR3 is TGTGCCAGCAGCGTAACCGGGGACAGTAGCGAGACCCAGTACTTC.

The J gene is TRBJ1-6, the V gene TRBV5-1, with D possibly matching TRBD1 (6 bases). Between the trimmed V and J ends, which lost 6 bases and 3 bases, there was a span of 16 bases. Germline assignment: CDR1 SGHRS and CDR2 YFSETQ. The CDR3 spans 16 residues. The CDR3 DNA follows: TGCGCCAGCAAACTGGGCAGGGGTGGCTATAATTCACCCCTCCACTTT. It translates to CASKLGRGGYNSPLHF.